Shown below are 4 T cell receptor beta chains from a single sample sequenced in a study of control samples from healthy donors and cancer patients. Sequencing was performed with immunoSEQ multiplex PCR; in TCRdb, only in-frame clones are kept and a portion is missing. Of roughly 100,000 clones in the sample, roughly four fifths were seen once. Material for sequencing was blood. Every receptor here comes from a woman aged 50 to 60 in good health.

V gene TRBV5-4 combines with J gene TRBJ2-1; 14 nucleotides align to TRBD2. V lost 1 base to trimming and J lost 8 bases; unmatched junction nucleotides: 5. CDR3 length: 16 residues. CDR1 is SGHNT and CDR2 is YYREEE in the germline V gene (reference sequence). This CDR3 is CASSLYGTSGSHEQFF. CDR3 coding DNA: TGTGCCAGCAGCTTGTATGGGACTAGCGGGAGCCATGAGCAGTTCTTC. Looking up the rest from reference TRBV5-4 and TRBJ2-1 gives the full variable domain: ETGVTQSPTHLIKTRGQQVTLRCSSQSGHNTVSWYQQALGQGPQFIFQYYREEENGRGNFPPRFSGLQFPNYSSELNVNALELDDSALYLCASSLYGTSGSHEQFFGPGTRLTVL.

This clone has just a few counts. V and J are TRBV28 and TRBJ1-2; D call uncertain. The ends were cut back, 6 bases at V and 2 bases at J, with 10 bases in the middle. This CDR3 contains 13 residues. CDR1 is MDHEN and CDR2 is SYDVKM in the germline V gene. The CDR3 DNA is TGTGCCAGCAGAAAGACGGAGAACTATGGCTACACCTTC. This sequence encodes CASRKTENYGYTF.

The sample holds a few counts of this clone. The chain is built from TRBV7-2 and TRBJ1-1, with TRBD1 matching 8 bases. V lost 5 bases to trimming and J lost 1 base; unmatched junction nucleotides: 6. Germline CDR1 is SGHTA and CDR2 is FQGNSA. This CDR3 spans 15 amino acids. The CDR3 region is CASSPFQGANTEAFF. DNA of the CDR3: TGTGCCAGCAGCCCCTTCCAGGGGGCGAACACTGAAGCTTTCTTT.

The rearrangement links TRBV9 to TRBJ2-3; 9 nucleotides agree with TRBD1. Trimming took 3 bases from V and 5 from J; bases not matched to a gene: 10. The length of the CDR3 is 16 residues. The germline V gene encodes CDR1 SGDLS and CDR2 YYNGEE. This chain's CDR3 is CASSAYDRGARDTQYF. CDR3 sequence (DNA): TGTGCCAGCAGCGCTTACGACAGGGGGGCTCGAGATACGCAGTATTTT.